These T cell receptor beta chains were read from a single sample in a study of T-cell reconstitution after alpha-beta-depleted transplantation in children. TCRdb passed the PCR reads through MiXCR, listing each CDR3 protein once. Here the sample spans fewer than 450,000 distinct CDR3 sequences, under 20% being singletons. The sequences come from PBMCs, mostly from graft donor cells, collected 360 days after TCRalphabeta/CD19-depleted stem cell transplant. These receptors came from a male patient between 2 and 15 years old who had a stem cell transplant for acute lymphoblastic leukemia, so the T cells may come from the graft donor. CDR3s include the opening cysteine and the closing phenylalanine or tryptophan. The D gene is left open where the match is weak. Clone size, where shown, is once, few, many, or a class for clones that have expanded.

J gene,D gene,clone size,V gene,CDR3 length,CDR3 DNA,CDR3 protein
TRBJ2-6,NA,few,TRBV20-1,14,TGCAGTGCTAATACAGGGACTGGGGCCAACGTCCTGACTTTC,CSANTGTGANVLTF
TRBJ1-3,NA,NA,TRBV2,16,TGTGCCAGCAGTGACTGGGAAAGTCCCTCTGGAAACACCATATATTTT,CASSDWESPSGNTIYF
TRBJ1-1,NA,NA,TRBV20-1,13,TGCAGTGCTAGAGATCGAGGCTCCACTGAAGCTTTCTTT,CSARDRGSTEAFF
TRBJ2-1,NA,many,TRBV7-9,11,TGTGCCAGCAGCCGAGCAGGGGAGCAGTTCTTC,CASSRAGEQFF
TRBJ2-3,NA,NA,TRBV20-1,14,TGCAGTGCTCAAACGGGGGAAGGGATGAGTACGCAGTATTTT,CSAQTGEGMSTQYF
TRBJ2-5,TRBD1,few,TRBV2,15,TGTGCCAGCAGTATGGGACAGACATCCCAAGAGACCCAGTACTTC,CASSMGQTSQETQYF
TRBJ2-3,NA,few,TRBV20-1,12,TGCAGTGCTAGCCTCGGCACAGATACGCAGTATTTT,CSASLGTDTQYF
TRBJ2-7,NA,few,TRBV15,12,TGTGCCACCAGCAGAGATATCGGTATGCAGTACTTC,CATSRDIGMQYF
TRBJ2-3,TRBD2,few,TRBV12-3/TRBV12-4,18,TGTGCCAGCAGTCACGGGACTAGCGGGAGGGCCCTCACAGATACGCAGTATTTT,CASSHGTSGRALTDTQYF
TRBJ2-1,NA,NA,TRBV4-3,16,TGCGCCAGCAGCCAATTGGGATTACGCTTTACCAATGAGCAGTTCTTC,CASSQLGLRFTNEQFF
TRBJ2-3,TRBD1,many,TRBV12-3/TRBV12-4,14,TGTGCCAGCAGGGGACAGACTAGCACAGATACGCAGTATTTT,CASRGQTSTDTQYF
TRBJ2-1,TRBD2,many,TRBV29-1,16,TGCAGCGCTGACGGGACTAGCGGGAGCTCCTACAATGAGCAGTTCTTC,CSADGTSGSSYNEQFF
TRBJ1-1,NA,few,TRBV4-1,18,TGCGCCAGCAGCCCATTTTTCCGGGAAGGGCAGGGGAACACTGAAGCTTTCTTT,CASSPFFREGQGNTEAFF
TRBJ2-1,NA,NA,TRBV5-1,15,TGCGCCAGCAGCTTCGGGGGAGGCTCAAACAATGAGCAGTTCTTC,CASSFGGGSNNEQFF
TRBJ2-3,TRBD1,few,TRBV24-1,14,TGTGCCACCAGTGACCCCCCAGGGGGAGATACGCAGTATTTT,CATSDPPGGDTQYF
TRBJ2-7,NA,few,TRBV28,14,TGTGCCAGCAGGGCAGGGGCAGGGGTTTACGAGCAGTACTTC,CASRAGAGVYEQYF
TRBJ2-5,NA,NA,TRBV7-8,14,TGTGCCAGCAGCTTAGACGCGTACCAAGAGACCCAGTACTTC,CASSLDAYQETQYF
TRBJ1-1,NA,NA,TRBV19,14,TGTGCCAGTAGTATAGGGATCCGGAACACTGAAGCTTTCTTT,CASSIGIRNTEAFF
TRBJ2-3,NA,many,TRBV7-9,13,TGTGCCAGCAGCTTCTGGGGGACAGATACGCAGTATTTT,CASSFWGTDTQYF
TRBJ1-1,NA,NA,TRBV6-1,13,TGTGCCAGCAGTGAATTACTGAACACTGAAGCTTTCTTT,CASSELLNTEAFF
TRBJ2-5,NA,NA,TRBV29-1,14,TGCAGCGTTGTGGCAGGGGCGGCAAGAGAGACCCAGTACTTC,CSVVAGAARETQYF
TRBJ2-3,TRBD2,NA,TRBV28,16,TGTGCCAGCAGTTCCCTCAGCGGGAGGGCCTTGGATACGCAGTATTTT,CASSSLSGRALDTQYF
TRBJ2-1,TRBD1,NA,TRBV12-5,15,TGTGCTAGTGGTTTGGTACAGGGGTTATTGAATGAGCAGTTCTTC,CASGLVQGLLNEQFF
TRBJ2-7,TRBD2,NA,TRBV6-1,15,TGTGCCAGCAACCGGCGGGGGTCGAGCTCCTACGAGCAGTACTTC,CASNRRGSSSYEQYF
TRBJ1-2,TRBD1,NA,TRBV27,12,TGTGCCAGTGGACAGGGTAACTATGGCTACACCTTC,CASGQGNYGYTF
TRBJ2-1,TRBD2,many,TRBV29-1,18,TGCAGCGTTGAGGACCTTAGCGGGAGGGCCCGTGGCTACAATGAGCAGTTCTTC,CSVEDLSGRARGYNEQFF
TRBJ1-5,TRBD1,NA,TRBV4-2,10,TGTGCCAGCAGCGCCGGGACAGAACATTTT,CASSAGTEHF
TRBJ2-7,TRBD2,NA,TRBV28,13,TGTGCCAGCAGGACTAGCGGTTCGGTTGGGCAGTACTTC,CASRTSGSVGQYF
TRBJ2-4,TRBD2,NA,TRBV11-2,15,TGTGCCAGCAGCTTAGATCGGCTAGCGGGAGAGTTCGGGGACTTC,CASSLDRLAGEFGDF
TRBJ2-7,NA,many,TRBV7-3,14,TGTGCCAGCAGCTTGGGCAGGGAAAGTAAAAAGCAGTACTTC,CASSLGRESKKQYF
TRBJ1-2,NA,NA,TRBV19,12,TGTGCCAGTAGTGCCGATCCCTATGGCTACACCTTC,CASSADPYGYTF
TRBJ2-7,TRBD1,NA,TRBV15,14,TGTGCCACCAGCAGCCCGGGACAGACTATGGAGCAGTACTTC,CATSSPGQTMEQYF
TRBJ2-7,NA,few,TRBV5-1,13,TGCGCCAGCAGCCTCGAGGGCCTTAACGAGCAGTACTTC,CASSLEGLNEQYF
TRBJ1-5,NA,NA,TRBV7-8,13,TGTGCCAGCAGCTCTGCAGTTTTTCAGCCCCAGCATTTT,CASSSAVFQPQHF
TRBJ2-7,TRBD2,NA,TRBV28,15,TGTGCCAGCAGTAGCGGGGCTAGCGGATCCTACGAGCAGTACTTC,CASSSGASGSYEQYF
TRBJ1-1,NA,NA,TRBV28,14,TGTGCCAGCAGTCCGGGCGGGCGGAACACTGAAGCTTTCTTT,CASSPGGRNTEAFF
TRBJ1-4,NA,NA,TRBV9,16,TGTGCCAGCAGCGTAGGACGATCCGATGGGAATGAAAAACTGTTTTTT,CASSVGRSDGNEKLFF
TRBJ1-5,NA,NA,TRBV30,15,TGTGCCTGGAGTGTCCCGGGGACGGACTATAGGTCCCAGCATTTT,CAWSVPGTDYRSQHF
TRBJ2-5,NA,many,TRBV25-1,15,TGTGCCAGCAGTGAATTAACCAGCGCCCAAGAGACCCAGTACTTC,CASSELTSAQETQYF
TRBJ2-1,NA,few,TRBV12-3/TRBV12-4,15,TGTGCCAGCAGTTTAGCGAGGAACAGGGAGAATGAGCAGTTCTTC,CASSLARNRENEQFF
TRBJ2-7,TRBD2,NA,TRBV24-1,14,TGTGCCACCAGTGATTCCCGGGAGGGGGACGAGCAGTACTTC,CATSDSREGDEQYF
TRBJ2-7,NA,NA,TRBV10-3,11,TGTGCCGTATTAACAGGGTACGAGCAGTACTTC,CAVLTGYEQYF
TRBJ1-1,NA,NA,TRBV15,14,TGTGCCACCAGCAGAGATCGGGCAGGGTATGAAGCTTTCTTT,CATSRDRAGYEAFF
TRBJ1-2,NA,few,TRBV24-1,15,TGTGCCACCAGTGACTCACAGGGAGTTTCCTATGGCTACACCTTC,CATSDSQGVSYGYTF
TRBJ2-5,TRBD2,NA,TRBV3-1,17,TGTGCCAGCAGCCAGACCCTAGCGGGAGGCGGGGGTGAGACCCAGTACTTC,CASSQTLAGGGGETQYF
TRBJ2-2,TRBD2,many,TRBV9,17,TGTGCCAGCAAGGATAGCGGGAGTGCCCCCGACGCCGGGGAGCTGTTTTTT,CASKDSGSAPDAGELFF
TRBJ2-3,NA,NA,TRBV28,15,TGTGCCAGCAGTTTATCTAGCGCGAGCACAGATACGCAGTATTTT,CASSLSSASTDTQYF
TRBJ2-2,NA,NA,TRBV4-1,14,TGCGCCAGCAGCCAAGATTGGGAGAACGGGGAGCTGTTTTTT,CASSQDWENGELFF
TRBJ2-7,NA,many,TRBV6-1,14,TGTGCCAGCGGAGATTCAGGGCACCAGGGCGAGCAGTACTTC,CASGDSGHQGEQYF
TRBJ2-2,TRBD2,few,TRBV30,16,TGTGCCTGGAGTGTACGTGGCGGGAGAGGCACCGGGGAGCTGTTTTTT,CAWSVRGGRGTGELFF